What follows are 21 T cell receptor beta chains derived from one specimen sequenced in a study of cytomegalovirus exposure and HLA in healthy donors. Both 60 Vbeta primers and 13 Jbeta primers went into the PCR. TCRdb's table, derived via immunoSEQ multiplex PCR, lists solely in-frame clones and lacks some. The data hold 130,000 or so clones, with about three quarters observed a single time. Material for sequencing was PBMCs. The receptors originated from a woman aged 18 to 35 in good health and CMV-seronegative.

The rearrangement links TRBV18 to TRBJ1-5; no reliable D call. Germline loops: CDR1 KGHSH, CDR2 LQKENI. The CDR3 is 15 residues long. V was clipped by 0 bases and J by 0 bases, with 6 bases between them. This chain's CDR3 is CASSPPGDSNQPQHF. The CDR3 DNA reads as TGTGCCAGCTCACCACCCGGGGATAGCAATCAGCCCCAGCATTTT.

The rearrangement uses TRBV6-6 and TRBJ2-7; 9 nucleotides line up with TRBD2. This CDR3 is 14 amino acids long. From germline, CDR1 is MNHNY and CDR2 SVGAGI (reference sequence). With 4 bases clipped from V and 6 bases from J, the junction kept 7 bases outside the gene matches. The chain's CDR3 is CASSWGREGLEQYF. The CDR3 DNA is TGTGCCAGCAGTTGGGGGCGGGAGGGCCTCGAGCAGTACTTC.

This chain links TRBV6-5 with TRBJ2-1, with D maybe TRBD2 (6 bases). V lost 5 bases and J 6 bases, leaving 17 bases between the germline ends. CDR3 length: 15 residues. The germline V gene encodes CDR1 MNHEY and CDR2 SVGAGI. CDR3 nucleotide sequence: TGTGCCAGCAGTCGCCTAGCGATCGGTTCCAATGAGCAGTTCTTC. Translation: CASSRLAIGSNEQFF.

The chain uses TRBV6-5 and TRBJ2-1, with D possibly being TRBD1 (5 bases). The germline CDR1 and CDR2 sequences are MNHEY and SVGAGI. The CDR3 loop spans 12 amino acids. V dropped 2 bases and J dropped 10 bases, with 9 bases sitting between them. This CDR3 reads CASSYEGVEQFF. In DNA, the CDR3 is TGTGCCAGCAGTTACGAAGGGGTCGAGCAGTTCTTC.

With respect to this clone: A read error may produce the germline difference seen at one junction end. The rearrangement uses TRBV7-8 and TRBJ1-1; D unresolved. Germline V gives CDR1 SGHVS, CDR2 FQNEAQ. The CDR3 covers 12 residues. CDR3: CASSFPPPEAFF. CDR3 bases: TGTGCCAGCAGCTTTCCGCCCCCTGAAGCCTTCTTT. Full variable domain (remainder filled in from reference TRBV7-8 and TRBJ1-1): GAGVSQSPRYKVAKRGQDVALRCDPISGHVSLFWYQQALGQGPEFLTYFQNEAQLDKSGLPSDRFFAERPEGSVSTLKIQRTQQEDSAVYLCASSFPPPEAFFGQGTRLTVV.

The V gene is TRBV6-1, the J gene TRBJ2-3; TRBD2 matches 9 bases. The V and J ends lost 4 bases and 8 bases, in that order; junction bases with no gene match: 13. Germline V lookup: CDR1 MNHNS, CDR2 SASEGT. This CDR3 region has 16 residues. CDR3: CASSAGAGGLVSTQYF. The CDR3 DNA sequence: TGTGCCAGCAGTGCCGGAGCGGGAGGACTCGTGAGTACGCAGTATTTT.

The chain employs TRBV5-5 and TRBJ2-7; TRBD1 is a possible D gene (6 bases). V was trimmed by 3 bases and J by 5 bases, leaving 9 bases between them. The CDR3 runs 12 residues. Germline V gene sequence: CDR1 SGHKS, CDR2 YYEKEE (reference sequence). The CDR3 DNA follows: TGTGCCAGCAGCTATTACAGGGACGAGCAGTACTTC. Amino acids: CASSYYRDEQYF.

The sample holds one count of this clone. The CDR3 coding sequence is TGTGCCAGCAGCTTGAACCCTGCCGGGACTAGCGCGGAGACCCAGTACTTC. It is translated as CASSLNPAGTSAETQYF. The chain links TRBV5-4 to TRBJ2-5; 10 bases line up with TRBD2. Per germline, CDR1 SGHNT and CDR2 YYREEE (reference sequence). The J segment lost 5 bases and the V segment lost 1 base, leaving 11 bases of the junction unmatched. The length of the CDR3 is 17 residues.

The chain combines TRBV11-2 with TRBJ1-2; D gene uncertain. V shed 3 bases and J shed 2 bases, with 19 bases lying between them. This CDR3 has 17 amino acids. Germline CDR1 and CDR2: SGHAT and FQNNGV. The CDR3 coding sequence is TGTGCCAGCAGCTTCCCCTCGGACTACCCGGAAAACTATGGCTACACCTTC. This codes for CASSFPSDYPENYGYTF.

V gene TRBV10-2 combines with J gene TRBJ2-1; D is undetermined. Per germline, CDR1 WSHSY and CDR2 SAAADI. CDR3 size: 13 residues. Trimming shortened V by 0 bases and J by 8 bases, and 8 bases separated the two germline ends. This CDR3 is CASSESRGDEQFF. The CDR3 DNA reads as TGCGCCAGCAGTGAGTCGAGAGGAGATGAGCAGTTCTTC.

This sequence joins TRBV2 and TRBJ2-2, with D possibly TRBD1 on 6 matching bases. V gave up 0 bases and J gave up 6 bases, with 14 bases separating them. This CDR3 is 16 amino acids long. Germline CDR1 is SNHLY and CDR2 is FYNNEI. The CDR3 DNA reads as TGTGCCAGCAGTGAAGCGGGAACAGGGTACCCCGGGGAGCTGTTTTTT. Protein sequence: CASSEAGTGYPGELFF.

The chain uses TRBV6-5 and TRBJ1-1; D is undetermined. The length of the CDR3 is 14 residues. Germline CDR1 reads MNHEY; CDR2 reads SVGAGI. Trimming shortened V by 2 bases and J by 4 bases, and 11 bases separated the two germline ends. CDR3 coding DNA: TGTGCCAGCAGTTACAGCATCGAGATCACTGAAGCTTTCTTT. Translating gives CASSYSIEITEAFF.

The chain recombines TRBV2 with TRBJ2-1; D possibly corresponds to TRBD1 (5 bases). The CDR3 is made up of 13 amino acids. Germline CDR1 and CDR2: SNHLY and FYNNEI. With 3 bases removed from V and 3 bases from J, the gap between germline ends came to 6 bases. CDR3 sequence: CASSDDSYNEQFF. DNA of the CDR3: TGTGCCAGCAGTGATGACAGCTACAATGAGCAGTTCTTC.

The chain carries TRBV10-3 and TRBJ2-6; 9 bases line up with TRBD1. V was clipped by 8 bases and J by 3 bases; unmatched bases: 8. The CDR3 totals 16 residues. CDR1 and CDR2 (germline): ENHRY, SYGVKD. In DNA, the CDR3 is TGTGCCATCGGAGGGACAGGGACGGGTGGGGCCAACGTCCTGACTTTC. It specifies CAIGGTGTGGANVLTF.

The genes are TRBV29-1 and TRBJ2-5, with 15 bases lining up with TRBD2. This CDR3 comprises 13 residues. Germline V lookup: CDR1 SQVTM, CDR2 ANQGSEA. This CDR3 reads CSGLAGGRETQYF. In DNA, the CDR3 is TGCAGTGGACTAGCGGGAGGGAGAGAGACCCAGTACTTC.

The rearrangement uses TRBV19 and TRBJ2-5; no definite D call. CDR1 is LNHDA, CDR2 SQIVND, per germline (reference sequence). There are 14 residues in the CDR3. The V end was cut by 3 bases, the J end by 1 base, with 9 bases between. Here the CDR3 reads CASSMRRFQETQYF. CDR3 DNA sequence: TGTGCCAGTAGTATGAGGCGATTCCAAGAGACCCAGTACTTC. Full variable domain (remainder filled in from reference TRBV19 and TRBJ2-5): DGGITQSPKYLFRKEGQNVTLSCEQNLNHDAMYWYRQDPGQGLRLIYYSQIVNDFQKGDIAEGYSVSREKKESFPLTVTSAQKNPTAFYLCASSMRRFQETQYFGPGTRLLVL.

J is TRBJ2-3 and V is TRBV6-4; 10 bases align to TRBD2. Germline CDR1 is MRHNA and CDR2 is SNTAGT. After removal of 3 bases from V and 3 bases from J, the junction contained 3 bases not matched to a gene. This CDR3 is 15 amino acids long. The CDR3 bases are TGTGCCAGCAGTGAGGCTAGCGGGAGTACAGATACGCAGTATTTT. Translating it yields CASSEASGSTDTQYF.

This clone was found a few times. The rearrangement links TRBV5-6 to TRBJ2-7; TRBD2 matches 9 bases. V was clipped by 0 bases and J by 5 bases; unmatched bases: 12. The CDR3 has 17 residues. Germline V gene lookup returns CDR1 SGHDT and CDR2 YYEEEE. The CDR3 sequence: CASSLAGVAGVGNEQYF. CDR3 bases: TGTGCCAGCAGCTTGGCCGGGGTAGCGGGAGTTGGGAACGAGCAGTACTTC.

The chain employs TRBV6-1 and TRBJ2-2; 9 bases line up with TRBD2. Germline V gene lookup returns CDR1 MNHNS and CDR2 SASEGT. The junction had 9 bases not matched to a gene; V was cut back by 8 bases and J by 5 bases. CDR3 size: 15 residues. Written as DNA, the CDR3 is TGTGCCAGCGGGAGGAATAGCGGGAGTACCGGGGAGCTGTTTTTT. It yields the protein CASGRNSGSTGELFF.

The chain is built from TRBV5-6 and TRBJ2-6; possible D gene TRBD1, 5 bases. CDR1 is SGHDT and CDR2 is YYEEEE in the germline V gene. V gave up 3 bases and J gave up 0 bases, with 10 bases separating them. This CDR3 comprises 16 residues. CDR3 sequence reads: CASSSDKPSGANVLTF. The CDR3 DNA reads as TGTGCCAGCAGCTCGGACAAACCCTCTGGGGCCAACGTCCTGACTTTC.

In DNA, the CDR3 is TGTGCCAGTAGTAGGGCGCAGGGGGTAACAGATACGCAGTATTTT. Translation gives CASSRAQGVTDTQYF. The V and J genes are TRBV19 and TRBJ2-3; TRBD1 aligns across 7 bases. Germline trimming cut 4 bases from V and 3 bases from J; bases unmatched to any gene: 7. The CDR3 extends over 15 amino acids. Germline V gives CDR1 LNHDA, CDR2 SQIVND (reference sequence).